Many counts were recorded for the clone carrying this T cell receptor beta chain. The authors built TCR beta libraries using iRepertoire HTBI primers and Arm-PCR of CDR3 regions. A single record per CDR3 protein comes from TCRdb applying MiXCR to the multiplex PCR reads. The profile shows about 540,000 distinct CDR3 sequences, roughly 14% of them singletons. The sample comes from a study of regulatory T cells in long-lasting Graves disease. As for time point: newly diagnosed GD, antithyroid drugs for less than 3 months. PBMCs were the source of the RNA used for TCR sequencing. The data were also submitted as part of a second study, on T cells in Graves' hyperthyroidism and ophthalmopathy. That paper notes: A patient was excluded if there was uncontrolled infection, other autoimmune disease, pregnancy or lactation. The diagnoses drew upon clinical symptoms, serum thyroxine and TRAb, thyroid ultrasound and orbital computed tomography. The TCR CDR3 was amplified in a first-round RT-PCR using the HTBI primer set.

Sequencing was performed on peripheral blood mononuclear cells (PBMCs), taken at new diagnosis, from a patient treated with antithyroid drugs. The clonotype originates from a man between 25 and 39 years old with Graves disease.

The chain's CDR3 is CASSYGARVDTQYF. The DNA of the CDR3 is TGCGCCAGCAGCTACGGGGCGAGAGTGGATACGCAGTATTTT. The chain combines TRBV5-1 with TRBJ2-3, with D possibly called TRBD1 or TRBD2 (5 bases each). The CDR3 length is 14 residues. Germline lookup yields CDR1 SGHRS and CDR2 YFSETQ. V lost 3 bases, J lost 6 bases, and 14 bases lay in between. Variable domain in full (rest from reference TRBV5-1 and TRBJ2-3): KAGVTQTPRYLIKTRGQQVTLSCSPISGHRSVSWYQQTPGQGLQFLFEYFSETQRNKGNFPGRFSGRQFSNSRSEMNVSTLELGDSALYLCASSYGARVDTQYFGPGTRLTVL.